The next 2 T cell receptor beta chains were all read from a single sample in a study of shared clonotypes between healthy human individuals. Measured with immunoSEQ multiplex PCR; TCRdb has only the in-frame clones, and not every one. This table has 1.5 million to 2.5 million clones, approximately 94% appearing once. It was CD45RO-negative cells, positively selected for CCR7, that made up naive CD8 cells, with terminally differentiated effector memory CD45RA+ cells excluded. The sequenced sample consisted of naive CD8+ T cells sorted from blood. Every receptor here comes from a man younger than 35 in good health.

The chain is built from TRBV5-1 and TRBJ2-7; 9 positions match TRBD1. The ends lost 4 bases at V and 1 base at J; junction bases unmatched: 9. Germline V gives CDR1 SGHRS, CDR2 YFSETQ. This CDR3 spans 16 amino acids. CDR3 region: CASSAQNRGLSYEQYF. CDR3 sequence (DNA): TGCGCCAGCAGCGCCCAAAACAGGGGGCTTTCCTACGAGCAGTACTTC.

This rearrangement joins TRBV7-6 to TRBJ2-3; tentative D call: TRBD2 (6 bases). Trimming removed 4 bases at V and 5 bases at J, with 13 bases between. Per germline, CDR1 SGHVS and CDR2 FNYEAQ. The CDR3 is 14 residues long. The CDR3 bases are TGTGCCAGCAGCTCTGTACTAGCCGGAGATACGCAGTATTTT. It specifies CASSSVLAGDTQYF.